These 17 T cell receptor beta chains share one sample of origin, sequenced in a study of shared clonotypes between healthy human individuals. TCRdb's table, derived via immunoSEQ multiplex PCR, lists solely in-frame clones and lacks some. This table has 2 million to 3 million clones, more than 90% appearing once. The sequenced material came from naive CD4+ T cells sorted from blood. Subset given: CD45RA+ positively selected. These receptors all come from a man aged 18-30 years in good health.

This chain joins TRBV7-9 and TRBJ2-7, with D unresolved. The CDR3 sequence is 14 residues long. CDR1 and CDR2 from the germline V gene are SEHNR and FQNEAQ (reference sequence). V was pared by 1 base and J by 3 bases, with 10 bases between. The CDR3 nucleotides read TGTGCCAGCAGCTTAGACGCAATACTCTACGAGCAGTACTTC. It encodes CASSLDAILYEQYF. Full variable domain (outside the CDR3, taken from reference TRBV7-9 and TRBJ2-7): DTGVSQNPRHKITKRGQNVTFRCDPISEHNRLYWYRQTLGQGPEFLTYFQNEAQLEKSRLLSDRFSAERPKGSFSTLEIQRTEQGDSAMYLCASSLDAILYEQYFGPGTRLTVT.

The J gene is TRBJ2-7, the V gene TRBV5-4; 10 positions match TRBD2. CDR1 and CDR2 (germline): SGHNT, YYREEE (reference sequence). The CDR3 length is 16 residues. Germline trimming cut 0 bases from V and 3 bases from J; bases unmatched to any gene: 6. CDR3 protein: CASSLGASGGFYEQYF. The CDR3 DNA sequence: TGTGCCAGCAGCTTGGGGGCTAGCGGGGGTTTCTACGAGCAGTACTTC.

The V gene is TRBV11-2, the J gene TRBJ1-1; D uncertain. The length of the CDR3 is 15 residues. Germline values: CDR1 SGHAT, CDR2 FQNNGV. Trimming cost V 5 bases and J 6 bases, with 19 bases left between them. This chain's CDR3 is CASSLSGGLLAEAFF. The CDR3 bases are TGTGCCAGCAGCCTCTCGGGTGGACTTCTGGCTGAAGCTTTCTTT.

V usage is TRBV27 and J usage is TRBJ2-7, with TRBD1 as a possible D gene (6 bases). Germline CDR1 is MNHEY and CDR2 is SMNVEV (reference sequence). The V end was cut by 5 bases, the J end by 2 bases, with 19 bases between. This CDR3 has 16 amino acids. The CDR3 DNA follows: TGTGCCAGCAGTCCAGCCGGGGCCCACAGGGCCTACGAGCAGTACTTC. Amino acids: CASSPAGAHRAYEQYF.

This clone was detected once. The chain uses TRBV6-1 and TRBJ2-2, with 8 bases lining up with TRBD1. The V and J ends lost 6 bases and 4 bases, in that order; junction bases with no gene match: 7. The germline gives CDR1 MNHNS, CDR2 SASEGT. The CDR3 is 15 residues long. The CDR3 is CASSVQGDGTGELFF. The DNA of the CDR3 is TGTGCCAGCAGCGTACAGGGGGACGGCACCGGGGAGCTGTTTTTT.

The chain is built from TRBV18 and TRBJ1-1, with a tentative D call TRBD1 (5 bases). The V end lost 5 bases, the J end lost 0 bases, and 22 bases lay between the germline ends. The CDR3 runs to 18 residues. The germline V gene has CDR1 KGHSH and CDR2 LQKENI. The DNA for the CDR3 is TGTGCCAGCTCAACCAGAATCAGAGGGGAGGGGATGAACACTGAAGCTTTCTTT. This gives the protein CASSTRIRGEGMNTEAFF.

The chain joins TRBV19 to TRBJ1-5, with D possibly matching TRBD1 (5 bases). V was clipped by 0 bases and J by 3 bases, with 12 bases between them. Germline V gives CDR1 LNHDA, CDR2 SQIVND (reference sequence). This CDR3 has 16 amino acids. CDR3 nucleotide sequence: TGTGCCAGTAGTATAGATCGAGCAGGGAACAATCAGCCCCAGCATTTT. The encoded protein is CASSIDRAGNNQPQHF.

CDR3 nucleotide sequence: TGTGCCAGTACCCCGGACGATGTGTATCAGCCCCAGCATTTT. Protein sequence: CASTPDDVYQPQHF. The rearrangement joins TRBV19 to TRBJ1-5, with D unresolved. Germline loops: CDR1 LNHDA, CDR2 SQIVND (reference sequence). The CDR3 is 14 amino acids. The V end was cut by 7 bases, the J end by 5 bases, with 15 bases between.

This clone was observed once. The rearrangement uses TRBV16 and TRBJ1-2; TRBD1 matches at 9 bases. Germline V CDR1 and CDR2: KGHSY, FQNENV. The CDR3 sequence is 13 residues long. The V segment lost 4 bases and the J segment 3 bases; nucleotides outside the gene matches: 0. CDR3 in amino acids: CASSRQGDYGYTF. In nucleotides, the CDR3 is TGTGCCAGCAGCCGACAGGGGGACTATGGCTACACCTTC.

CDR3 amino acids: CASSTSRVLGNTIYF. CDR3 bases: TGTGCCAGTAGTACCTCGAGGGTCCTGGGAAACACCATATATTTT. The chain employs TRBV19 and TRBJ1-3, with D uncertain. The ends were cut back, 4 bases at V and 4 bases at J, with 14 bases in the middle. CDR1 and CDR2 (germline): LNHDA, SQIVND (reference sequence). CDR3 length: 15 amino acids.

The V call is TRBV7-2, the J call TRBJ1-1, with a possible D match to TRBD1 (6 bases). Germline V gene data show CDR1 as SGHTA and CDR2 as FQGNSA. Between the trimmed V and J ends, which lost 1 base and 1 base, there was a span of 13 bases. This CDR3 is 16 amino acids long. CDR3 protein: CASSLGGGRRNTEAFF. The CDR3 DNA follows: TGTGCCAGCAGCTTAGGGGGGGGCCGTAGGAACACTGAAGCTTTCTTT.

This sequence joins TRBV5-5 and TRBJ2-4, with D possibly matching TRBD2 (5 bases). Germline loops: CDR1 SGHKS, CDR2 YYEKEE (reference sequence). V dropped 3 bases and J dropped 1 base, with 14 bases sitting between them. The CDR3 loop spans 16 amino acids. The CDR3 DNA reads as TGTGCCAGCAGCTACGGACCCGGAGGCGCCAAAAACATTCAGTACTTC. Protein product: CASSYGPGGAKNIQYF. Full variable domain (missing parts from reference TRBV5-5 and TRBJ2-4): DAGVTQSPTHLIKTRGQQVTLRCSPISGHKSVSWYQQVLGQGPQFIFQYYEKEERGRGNFPDRFSARQFPNYSSELNVNALLLGDSALYLCASSYGPGGAKNIQYFGAGTRLSVL.

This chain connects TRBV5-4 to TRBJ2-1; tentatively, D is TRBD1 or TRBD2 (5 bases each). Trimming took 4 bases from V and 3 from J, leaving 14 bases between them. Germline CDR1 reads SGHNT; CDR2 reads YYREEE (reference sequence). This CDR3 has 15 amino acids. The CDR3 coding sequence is TGTGCCAGCAGCGGGGACCCCCTCTTCTACAATGAGCAGTTCTTC. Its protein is CASSGDPLFYNEQFF.

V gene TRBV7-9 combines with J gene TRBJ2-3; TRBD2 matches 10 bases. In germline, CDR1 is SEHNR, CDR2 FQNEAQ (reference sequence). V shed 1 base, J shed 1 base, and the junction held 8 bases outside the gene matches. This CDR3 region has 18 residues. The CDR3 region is CASSLVYSGGAGTDTQYF. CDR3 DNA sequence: TGTGCCAGCAGCTTAGTTTACAGCGGGGGGGCCGGCACAGATACGCAGTATTTT.

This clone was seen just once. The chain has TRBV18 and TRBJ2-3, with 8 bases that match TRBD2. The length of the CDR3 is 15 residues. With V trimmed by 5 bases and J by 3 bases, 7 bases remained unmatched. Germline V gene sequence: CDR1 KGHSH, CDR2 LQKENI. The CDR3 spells CASSALSGGTDTQYF. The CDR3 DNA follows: TGTGCCAGCTCAGCATTGAGCGGGGGAACAGATACGCAGTATTTT.

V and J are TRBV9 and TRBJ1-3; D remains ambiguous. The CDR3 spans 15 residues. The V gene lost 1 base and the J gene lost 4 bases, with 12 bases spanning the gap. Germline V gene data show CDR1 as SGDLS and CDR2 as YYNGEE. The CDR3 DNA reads TGTGCCAGCAGCGTATGGGCCCAGGAGGGAAACACCATATATTTT. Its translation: CASSVWAQEGNTIYF.

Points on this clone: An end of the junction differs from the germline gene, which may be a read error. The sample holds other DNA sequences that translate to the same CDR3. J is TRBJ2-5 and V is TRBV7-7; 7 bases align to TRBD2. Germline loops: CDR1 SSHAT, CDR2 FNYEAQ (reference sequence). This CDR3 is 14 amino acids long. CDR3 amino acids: CASSLAGLEETQYF. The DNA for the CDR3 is TGTGCTAGCAGCTTAGCTGGACTAGAAGAGACCCAGTACTTC.